The following is a T cell receptor (beta chain) sequence with its context. In the study's own analysis: Amplification of reference gene primers provided the estimated nucleated cell counts. The assay was immunoSEQ multiplex PCR, and TCRdb's table has in-frame clones only and misses some. V, J and clone size are taken as reported in that table, and D and trimming were inferred from the DNA itself. The sample records approximately 120,000 clones, 80% to 95% being singletons. This sample stems from a study of blood T cell repertoires in COVID-19. A Seattle source enrolled patients during active infection and followed them longitudinally. Input material: peripheral blood. The source of this sequence is a man aged 50 to 59 with COVID-19, enrolled during active disease.

CDR3 in amino acids: CASSTWTGGVYNEQFF. The CDR3 DNA follows: TGTGCCAGCAGCACCTGGACAGGGGGGGTTTACAATGAGCAGTTCTTC. This chain uses TRBV7-9 with TRBJ2-1; 10 nucleotides match TRBD1. CDR1 and CDR2 from the germline V gene are SEHNR and FQNEAQ (reference sequence). With 5 bases clipped from V and 4 bases from J, the junction kept 8 bases outside the gene matches. The CDR3 runs to 16 residues.